The subject of this entry is one T cell receptor beta chain. Sequenced by immunoSEQ multiplex PCR; TCRdb stores in-frame clones only, minus some. The sample holds over 150,000 clones; under 95% are singletons and the top ten take approximately 2.9%. This entry comes from a study of cytomegalovirus exposure and HLA in healthy donors. With V trimmed by 3 bases and J by 2 bases, 17 bases remained unmatched. The V gene's germline CDR1 is SEHNR and CDR2 FQNEAQ (reference sequence). The CDR3 loop spans 19 amino acids. This clonotype originated in a woman under 30 in good health and CMV-seropositive. The specimen was PBMCs. The chain employs TRBV7-9 and TRBJ2-3; 7 positions match TRBD2. CDR3 bases: TGTGCCAGCAGCTTCCATAGGGCCAGCGGGAAAGGGAACACAGATACGCAGTATTTT. Its translation: CASSFHRASGKGNTDTQYF.